The clone carrying this T cell receptor (beta chain) has just one count. What it binds is unknown. The CDR3 runs to 17 residues. Germline loops: CDR1 MGHRA, CDR2 YSYEKL. V lost 4 bases to trimming and J lost 1 base; unmatched junction nucleotides: 8. This entry comes from a study of cytomegalovirus exposure and HLA in healthy donors. Study outcomes and limitations: The only immune exposure information that was available was CMV serostatus. An ancestry cluster, one associated with Asian ancestry, reportedly showed fewer N-insertions than the approximately 670-donor mean in a later analysis. Per a prior analysis, the majority of TCR beta V segments were productive roughly 90% or roughly 30% of the time. V- and J-gene trimming in TCR beta was tied to a missense DCLRE1C variant by an analysis performed later.

In the PCR, 60 Vbeta and 13 Jbeta primers were used. Repertoires were generated with immunoSEQ multiplex PCR, while TCRdb's copy carries only in-frame clones and drops some. The repertoire consists of under 200,000 clones, with approximately 70% occurring once and the leading ten covering less than 2%. The receptor was derived from a woman aged 25 to 39 in good health and CMV-seronegative. Sequencing was carried out using PBMCs. The chain has TRBV4-1 and TRBJ2-2; 8 nucleotides agree with TRBD1. This CDR3 reads CASSPQGQGWNTGELFF. In nucleotides, the CDR3 is TGCGCCAGCAGCCCACAAGGACAGGGATGGAACACCGGGGAGCTGTTTTTT.